Listed below are T cell receptor beta chains from one sample, sequenced in a study of blood T cell repertoires in COVID-19. The data were produced by immunoSEQ multiplex PCR, yet TCRdb's version contains in-frame clones alone and is incomplete. In the table there are approximately 120,000 clones, 70% to 90% of which are singletons. Sequenced material: peripheral blood. The receptor source for this set is a human donor in a cohort sampled during active COVID-19. Each CDR3 is given without its conserved first and last residue. Size tells how often a clone was seen (once, few, many) or the class of an expanded clone, and some rows leave it out.

TRBV12-5,-,9,ASGWESEAF
TRBV5-1,once,14,ASSLAGTGGKGGYT
TRBV11-1,-,14,ASSSDGTGDNSPLH
TRBV19,-,16,ASSPARGQIQTNEKLF
TRBV2,-,13,ASSDTRDRTYGYT
TRBV15,-,16,ATSRDYRTVNSGNTIY
TRBV6-1,-,13,ASSELTGFATEAF
TRBV28,-,12,ASRPGQDNSPLH
TRBV30,-,13,AWKSGARINYGYT
TRBV6-4,-,12,ASSAYLGPGELF
TRBV13,-,12,ASSLRGAQETQY
TRBV29-1,-,12,SVQGQGSYNEQF
TRBV4-1,many,13,ASSQDAGSNQPQH
TRBV9,-,14,ASSIGLAGAQETQY
TRBV7-2,-,13,ASSSSGGATGELF
TRBV15,-,14,ATSKGGQRSTDTQY
TRBV4-1,-,13,ASSQGGFSYNEQF
TRBV6-5,once,14,ASSYGGGANTGELF
TRBV5-4,-,15,ASSIEPGDSPNSPLH
TRBV7-8,-,14,ASSSSWTGSTDTQY
TRBV12-3/TRBV12-4,-,11,ASSLTGKGEQF
TRBV7-9,-,12,ATAGTPLSSGYT
TRBV18,once,13,ASSPQGIQNSPLH
TRBV5-4,-,13,ASSLRGWGTGELF
TRBV29-1,-,9,SVELAGELF
TRBV15,many,11,ATSTRLRETQY
TRBV20-1,-,9,SARVRVGYT